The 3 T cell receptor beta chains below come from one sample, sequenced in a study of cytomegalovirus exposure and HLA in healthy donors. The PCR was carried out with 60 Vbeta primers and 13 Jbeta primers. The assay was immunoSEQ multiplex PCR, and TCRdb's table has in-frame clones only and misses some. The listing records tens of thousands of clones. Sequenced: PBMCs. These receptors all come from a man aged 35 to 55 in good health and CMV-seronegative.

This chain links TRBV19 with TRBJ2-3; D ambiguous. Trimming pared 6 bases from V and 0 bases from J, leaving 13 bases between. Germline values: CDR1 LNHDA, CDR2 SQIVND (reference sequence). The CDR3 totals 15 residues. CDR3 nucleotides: TGTGCCAGTAGAGGCAGACACTCTAGCACAGATACGCAGTATTTT. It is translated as CASRGRHSSTDTQYF. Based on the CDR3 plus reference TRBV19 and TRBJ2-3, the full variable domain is DGGITQSPKYLFRKEGQNVTLSCEQNLNHDAMYWYRQDPGQGLRLIYYSQIVNDFQKGDIAEGYSVSREKKESFPLTVTSAQKNPTAFYLCASRGRHSSTDTQYFGPGTRLTVL.

For the CDR3, the DNA is TGCGCCAGCAGCTTGGCCGAACTAGCGGATACAGATACGCAGTATTTT. Amino acid sequence: CASSLAELADTDTQYF. The rearrangement uses TRBV5-1 and TRBJ2-3; TRBD2 matches 8 bases. The CDR3 totals 16 residues. Germline V lookup: CDR1 SGHRS, CDR2 YFSETQ. With 0 bases clipped from V and 3 bases from J, the junction kept 6 bases outside the gene matches.

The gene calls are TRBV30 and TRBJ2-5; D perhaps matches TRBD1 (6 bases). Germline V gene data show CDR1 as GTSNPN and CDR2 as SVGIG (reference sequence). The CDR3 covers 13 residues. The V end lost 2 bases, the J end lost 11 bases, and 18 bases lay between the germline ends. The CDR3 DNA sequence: TGTGCCTGGAGTACCATTCTCGAGGGGGAGCAGTACTTC. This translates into CAWSTILEGEQYF.